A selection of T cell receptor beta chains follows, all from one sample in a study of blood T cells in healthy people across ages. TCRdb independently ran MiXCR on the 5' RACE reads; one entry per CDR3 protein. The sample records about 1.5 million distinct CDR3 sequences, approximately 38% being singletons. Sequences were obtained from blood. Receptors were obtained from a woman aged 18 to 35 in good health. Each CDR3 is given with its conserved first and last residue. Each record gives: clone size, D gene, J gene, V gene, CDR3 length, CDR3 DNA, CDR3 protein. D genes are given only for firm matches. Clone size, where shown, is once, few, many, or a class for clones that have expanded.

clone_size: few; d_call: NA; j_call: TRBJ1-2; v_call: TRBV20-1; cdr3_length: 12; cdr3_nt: TGCAGTGCTAGGGCACCCGTCCTTGGCTACACCTTC; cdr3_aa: CSARAPVLGYTF
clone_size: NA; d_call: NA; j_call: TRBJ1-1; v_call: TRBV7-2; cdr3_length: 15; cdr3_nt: TGTGCCAGCACCCCATCGGGACGGTTGAACACTGAAGCTTTCTTT; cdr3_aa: CASTPSGRLNTEAFF
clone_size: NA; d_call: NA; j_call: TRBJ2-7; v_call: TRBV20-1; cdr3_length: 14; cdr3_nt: TGCAGTGCTAGAGCGGCTAGGGCGGGCTACGAGCAGTACTTC; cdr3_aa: CSARAARAGYEQYF
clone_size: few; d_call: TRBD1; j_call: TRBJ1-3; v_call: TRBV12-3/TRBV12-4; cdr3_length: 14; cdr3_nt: TGTGCCAGCAGTACAGGGGGCTCTGGAAACACCATATATTTT; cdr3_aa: CASSTGGSGNTIYF
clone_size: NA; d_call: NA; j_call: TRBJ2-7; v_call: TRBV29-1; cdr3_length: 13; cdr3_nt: TGCAGCGTTGCCTCCAGGTTGACCTACGAGCAGTACTTC; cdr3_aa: CSVASRLTYEQYF
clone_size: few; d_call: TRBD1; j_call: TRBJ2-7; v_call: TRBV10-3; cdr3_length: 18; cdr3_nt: TGTGCCATCAGGACACCATCAGCTACCGGGACAGGGGGCTACGAGCAGTACTTC; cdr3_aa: CAIRTPSATGTGGYEQYF
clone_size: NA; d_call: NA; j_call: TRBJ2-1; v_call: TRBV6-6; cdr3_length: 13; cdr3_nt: TGTGCCAGCAAGGTGACAGACTACAATGAGCAGTTCTTC; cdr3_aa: CASKVTDYNEQFF
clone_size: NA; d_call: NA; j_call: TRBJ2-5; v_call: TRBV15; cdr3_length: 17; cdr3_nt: TGTGCCACCAGTCCAGGGCGACTGTCAAAGACCCAAGAGACCCAGTACTTC; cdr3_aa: CATSPGRLSKTQETQYF
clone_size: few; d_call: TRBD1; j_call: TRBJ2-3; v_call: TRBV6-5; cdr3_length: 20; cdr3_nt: TGTGCCAGCAGTTACTCCCTGGGGTTGGGGGACAGGGTAGTCGCAGATACGCAGTATTTT; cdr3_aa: CASSYSLGLGDRVVADTQYF
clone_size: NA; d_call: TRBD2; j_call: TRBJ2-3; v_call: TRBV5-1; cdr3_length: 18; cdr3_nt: TGCGCCAGCAGCTCGACCCGACTAGCGGGAGCTAGCACAGATACGCAGTATTTT; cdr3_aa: CASSSTRLAGASTDTQYF
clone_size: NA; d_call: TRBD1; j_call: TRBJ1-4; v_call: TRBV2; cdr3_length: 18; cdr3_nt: TGTGCCAGCAGTGCCGACAGGGGGCTCGGGCAACTTAATGAAAAACTGTTTTTT; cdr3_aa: CASSADRGLGQLNEKLFF
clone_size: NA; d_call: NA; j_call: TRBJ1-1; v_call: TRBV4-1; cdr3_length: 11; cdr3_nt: TGCGCCAGCAGCGGAGCGGGCCGAGCTTTCTTT; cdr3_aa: CASSGAGRAFF
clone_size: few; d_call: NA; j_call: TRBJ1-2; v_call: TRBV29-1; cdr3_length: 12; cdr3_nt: TGCAGCGTTGAAGGTACCACGGGGGGCTACACCTTC; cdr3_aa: CSVEGTTGGYTF
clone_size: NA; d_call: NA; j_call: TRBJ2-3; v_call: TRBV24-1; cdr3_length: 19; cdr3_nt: TGTGCCACCAGTGATTCGACGGACACTTCGGGGTCGTACACACATACGCAGTATTTT; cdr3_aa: CATSDSTDTSGSYTHTQYF
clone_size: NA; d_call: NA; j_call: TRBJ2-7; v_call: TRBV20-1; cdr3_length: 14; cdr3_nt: TGCAGTGCTGCTCTACTAGAAGGATCCTACGAGCAGTACTTC; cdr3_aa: CSAALLEGSYEQYF
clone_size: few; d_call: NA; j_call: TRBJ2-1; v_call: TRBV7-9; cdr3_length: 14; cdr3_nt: TGTGCCAGCAGCCCAACCAGGGGCTACAATGAGCAGTTCTTC; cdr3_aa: CASSPTRGYNEQFF
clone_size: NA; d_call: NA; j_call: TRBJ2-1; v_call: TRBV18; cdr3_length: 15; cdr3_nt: TGTGCCAGCTCACCACGGCAGGAGGTGTCCAATGAGCAGTTCTTC; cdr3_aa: CASSPRQEVSNEQFF
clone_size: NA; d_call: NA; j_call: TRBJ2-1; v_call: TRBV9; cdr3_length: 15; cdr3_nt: TGTGCCAGCAGCGGGGTCACCAGCTCCTACAATGAGCAGTTCTTC; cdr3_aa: CASSGVTSSYNEQFF
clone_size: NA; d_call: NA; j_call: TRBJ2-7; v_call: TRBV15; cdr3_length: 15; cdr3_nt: TGTGCCACCAGCGGGGGACTGAGCTCCTACAATGAGCAGTACTTC; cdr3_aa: CATSGGLSSYNEQYF
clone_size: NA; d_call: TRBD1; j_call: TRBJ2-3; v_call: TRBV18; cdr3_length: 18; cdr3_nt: TGTGCCAGCTCACCGGACAGGGGAAGGTATCAGGGCACAGATACGCAGTATTTT; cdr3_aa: CASSPDRGRYQGTDTQYF
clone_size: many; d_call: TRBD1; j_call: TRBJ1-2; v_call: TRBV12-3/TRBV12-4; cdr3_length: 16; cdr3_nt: TGTGCCAGCAGTCCGGGGACAGGGGACGGGACCTATGGCTACACCTTC; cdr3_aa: CASSPGTGDGTYGYTF
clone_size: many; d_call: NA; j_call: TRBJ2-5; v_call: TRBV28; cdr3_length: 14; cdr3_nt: TGTGCCAGCAGCCTGGGACTTCTACAAGAGACCCAGTACTTC; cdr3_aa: CASSLGLLQETQYF
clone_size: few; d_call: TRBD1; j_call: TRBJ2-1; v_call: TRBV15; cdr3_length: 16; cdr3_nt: TGTGCCACCAGCAGATCTAACCGGGACAGTGCAAATGAGCAGTTCTTC; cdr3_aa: CATSRSNRDSANEQFF
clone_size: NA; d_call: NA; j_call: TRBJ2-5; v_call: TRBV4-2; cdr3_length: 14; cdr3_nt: TGTGCCAGCAGCCAAGATGACCCAAAGGAGACCCAGTACTTC; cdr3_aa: CASSQDDPKETQYF
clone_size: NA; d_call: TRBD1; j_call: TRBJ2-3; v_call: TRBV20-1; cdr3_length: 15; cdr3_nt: TGTAGTGCTATCAGAACGGACAGGGGGTCAGATACGCAGTATTTT; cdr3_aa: CSAIRTDRGSDTQYF
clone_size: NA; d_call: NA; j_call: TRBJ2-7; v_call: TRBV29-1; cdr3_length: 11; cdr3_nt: TGCAGCGTCCCTTTGGGGGGCGAGCAGTACTTC; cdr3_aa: CSVPLGGEQYF
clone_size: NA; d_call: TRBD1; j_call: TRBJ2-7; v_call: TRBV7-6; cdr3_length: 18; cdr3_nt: TGTGCCAGCAGCTTACGATCACCGGACAGGGTGAGCTCCTACGAGCAGTACTTC; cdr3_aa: CASSLRSPDRVSSYEQYF
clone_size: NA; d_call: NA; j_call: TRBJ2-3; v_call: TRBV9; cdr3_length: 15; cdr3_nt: TGTGCCAGCAGTCCACAGGGAGCTAGCACAGATGCGCAGTATTTT; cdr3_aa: CASSPQGASTDAQYF
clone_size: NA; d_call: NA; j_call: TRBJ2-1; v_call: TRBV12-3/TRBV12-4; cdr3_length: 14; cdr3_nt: TGTGCCAGCGGCCGCCATGGTGGGTTAGGTGAGCAGTTCTTC; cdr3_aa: CASGRHGGLGEQFF
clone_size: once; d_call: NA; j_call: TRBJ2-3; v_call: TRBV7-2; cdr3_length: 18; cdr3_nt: TGTGCCAGCAGCTTACTTACTACTGGCCGATCTCGCACAGATACGCAGTATTTT; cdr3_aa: CASSLLTTGRSRTDTQYF
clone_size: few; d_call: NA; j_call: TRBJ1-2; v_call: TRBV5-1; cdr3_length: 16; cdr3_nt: TGCGCCAGCAGCCCGAGCCAGATCGAAGCTAACTATGGCTACACCTTC; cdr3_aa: CASSPSQIEANYGYTF
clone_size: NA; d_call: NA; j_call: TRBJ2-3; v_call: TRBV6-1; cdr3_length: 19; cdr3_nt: TGTGCCAGCAGTGCGCCGCTATCCTATCCCCAGGGAGCCACAGATACGCAGTATTTT; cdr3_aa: CASSAPLSYPQGATDTQYF
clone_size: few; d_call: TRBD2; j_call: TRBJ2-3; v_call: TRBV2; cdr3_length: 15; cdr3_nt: TGTGCCAGCAGTGGTGGAGCGGGACCCACAGATACGCAGTATTTT; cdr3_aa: CASSGGAGPTDTQYF
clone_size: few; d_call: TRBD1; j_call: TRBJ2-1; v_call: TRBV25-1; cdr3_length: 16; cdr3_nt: TGTGCCAGCAGTGGCCTGACAGGGGGGGTTATCGATGAGCAGTTCTTC; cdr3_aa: CASSGLTGGVIDEQFF
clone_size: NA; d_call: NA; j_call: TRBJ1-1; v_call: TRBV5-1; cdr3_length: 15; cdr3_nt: TGCGCCAGCAGCTCGGTGACACCGGGGTGGACTGAAGCTTTCTTT; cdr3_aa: CASSSVTPGWTEAFF
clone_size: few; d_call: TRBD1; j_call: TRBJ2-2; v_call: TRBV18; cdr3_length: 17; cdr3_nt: TGTGCCAGCTCAATAGCCGGGACAGGGGATGGAACCGGGGAGCTGTTTTTT; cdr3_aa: CASSIAGTGDGTGELFF
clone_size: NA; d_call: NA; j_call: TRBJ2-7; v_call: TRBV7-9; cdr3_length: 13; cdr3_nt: TGTGCCAGCACCTCCCCGGGCGGCTACGAGCAGTACTTC; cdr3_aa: CASTSPGGYEQYF
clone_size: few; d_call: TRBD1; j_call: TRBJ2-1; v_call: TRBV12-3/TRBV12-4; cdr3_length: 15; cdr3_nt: TGTGCCAGCAGCCCTTCCCAGGGGGCCTACAATGAGCAGTTCTTC; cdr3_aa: CASSPSQGAYNEQFF
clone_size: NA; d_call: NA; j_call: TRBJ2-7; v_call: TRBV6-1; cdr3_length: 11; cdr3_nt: TGTGCCAGCAATGAGTCCTACGAGCAGTGCTTC; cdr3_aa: CASNESYEQCF
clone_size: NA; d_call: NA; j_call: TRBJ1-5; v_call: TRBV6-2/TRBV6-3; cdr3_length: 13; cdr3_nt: TGTGCCCCACGGGGGGTAGCCCATCAGCCCCAGCATTTT; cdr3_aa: CAPRGVAHQPQHF